The sequence of this TCR beta chain was determined in a study of CD8 T cells in Susac syndrome. With 9 bases removed from V and 4 bases from J, the gap between germline ends came to 19 bases. Germline-derived CDR1 and CDR2 are LNHDA and SQIVND (reference sequence). The CDR3 totals 15 residues. The RNA input was roughly 0.45 to 1 ug, and it was reverse transcribed with random hexamers. TCRdb re-analysed the immunoSEQ multiplex PCR reads in MiXCR, keeping a single row per CDR3 protein. The sample carries roughly 180,000 distinct CDR3 sequences, about 95% recorded once. Material for sequencing was CD4+ T cells from PBMCs. The receptor comes from a human donor in good health. The chain recombines TRBV19 with TRBJ2-1; tentatively, D is TRBD2 (7 bases). The CDR3 sequence: CASTSMGGQYNEQFF. As DNA, the CDR3 is TGTGCCAGCACTTCCATGGGGGGGCAATACAATGAGCAGTTCTTC.